Detailed here is one T cell receptor beta chain. Use of 60 Vbeta and 13 Jbeta primers characterized the PCR. Assay: immunoSEQ multiplex PCR; the TCRdb copy retains only in-frame clones and omits some. The sample lists around 230,000 clones; about 81% were seen once. The data derive from a study of cytomegalovirus exposure and HLA in healthy donors. The length of the CDR3 is 14 residues. V was pared by 4 bases and J by 3 bases, with 5 bases of the junction left unmatched. This chain joins TRBV23-1 and TRBJ1-1; 7 bases are a match to TRBD1. Being an ORF, TRBV23-1 has a function that is uncertain. The clonotype was recovered from a middle-aged man in good health and CMV-seropositive. The specimen was PBMCs. This CDR3 reads CASSPQGWDTEAFF. Here the CDR3 DNA reads TGCGCCAGCAGTCCACAGGGGTGGGACACTGAAGCTTTCTTT.